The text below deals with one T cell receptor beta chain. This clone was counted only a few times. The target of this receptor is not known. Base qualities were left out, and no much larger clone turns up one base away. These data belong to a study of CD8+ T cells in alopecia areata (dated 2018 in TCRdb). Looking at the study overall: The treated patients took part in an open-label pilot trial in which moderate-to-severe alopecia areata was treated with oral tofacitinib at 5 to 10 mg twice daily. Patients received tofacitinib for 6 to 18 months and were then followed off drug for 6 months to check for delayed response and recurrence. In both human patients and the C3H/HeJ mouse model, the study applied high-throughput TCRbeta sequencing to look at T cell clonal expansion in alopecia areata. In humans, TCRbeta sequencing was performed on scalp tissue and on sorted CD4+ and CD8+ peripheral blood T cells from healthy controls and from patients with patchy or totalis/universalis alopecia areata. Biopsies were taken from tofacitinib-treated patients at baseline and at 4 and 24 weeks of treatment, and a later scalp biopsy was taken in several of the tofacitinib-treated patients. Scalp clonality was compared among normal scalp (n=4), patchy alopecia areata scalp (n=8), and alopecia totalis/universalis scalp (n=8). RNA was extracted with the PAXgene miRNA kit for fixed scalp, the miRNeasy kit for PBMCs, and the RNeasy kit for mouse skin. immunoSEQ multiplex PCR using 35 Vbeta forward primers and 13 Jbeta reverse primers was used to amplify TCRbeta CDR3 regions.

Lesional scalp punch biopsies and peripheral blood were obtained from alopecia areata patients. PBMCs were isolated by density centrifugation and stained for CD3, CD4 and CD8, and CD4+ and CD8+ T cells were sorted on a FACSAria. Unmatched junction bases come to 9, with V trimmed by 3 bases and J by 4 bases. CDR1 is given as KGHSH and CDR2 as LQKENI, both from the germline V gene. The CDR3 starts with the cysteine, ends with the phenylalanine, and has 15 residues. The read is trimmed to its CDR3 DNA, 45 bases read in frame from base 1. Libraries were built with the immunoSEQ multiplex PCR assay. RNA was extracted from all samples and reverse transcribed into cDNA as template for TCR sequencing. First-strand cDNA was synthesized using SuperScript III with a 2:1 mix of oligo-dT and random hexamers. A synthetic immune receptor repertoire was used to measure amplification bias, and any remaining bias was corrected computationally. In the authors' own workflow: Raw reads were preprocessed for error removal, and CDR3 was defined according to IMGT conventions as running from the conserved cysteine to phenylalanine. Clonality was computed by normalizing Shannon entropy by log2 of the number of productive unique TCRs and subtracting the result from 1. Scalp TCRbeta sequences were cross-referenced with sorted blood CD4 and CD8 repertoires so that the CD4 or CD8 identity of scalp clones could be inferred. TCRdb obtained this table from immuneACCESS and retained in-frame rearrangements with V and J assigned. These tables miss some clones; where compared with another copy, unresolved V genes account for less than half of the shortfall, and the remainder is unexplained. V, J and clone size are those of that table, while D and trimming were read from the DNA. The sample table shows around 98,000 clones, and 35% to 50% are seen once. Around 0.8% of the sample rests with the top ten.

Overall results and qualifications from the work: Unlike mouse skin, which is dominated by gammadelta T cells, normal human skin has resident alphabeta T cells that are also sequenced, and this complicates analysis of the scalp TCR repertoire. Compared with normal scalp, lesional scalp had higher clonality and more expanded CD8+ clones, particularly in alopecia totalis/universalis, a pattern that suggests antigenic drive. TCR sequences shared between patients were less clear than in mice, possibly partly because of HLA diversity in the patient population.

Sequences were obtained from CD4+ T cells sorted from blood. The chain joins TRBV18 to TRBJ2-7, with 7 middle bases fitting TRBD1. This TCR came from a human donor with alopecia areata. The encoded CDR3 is CASSPSRDRLYEQYF. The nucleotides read TGTGCCAGCTCACCCTCTCGGGACAGACTATACGAGCAGTACTTC.